The 18 T cell receptor beta chains given below trace back to one sample, sequenced in a study of T cell responses to AZD1222 COVID-19 vaccine. TCRdb's table, derived via immunoSEQ multiplex PCR, lists solely in-frame clones and lacks some. The sample yields roughly 120,000 clones, 75% to 90% seen once. The sequenced sample was peripheral blood, obtained on day 0 of MenACWY control vaccination. All receptors derive from an adult in good health.

This clone showed up just once. The gene calls are TRBV30 and TRBJ2-7, with TRBD1 identical over 8 bases. After removal of 2 bases from V and 6 bases from J, the junction contained 6 bases not matched to a gene. The length of the CDR3 is 13 residues. Germline V gene sequence: CDR1 GTSNPN, CDR2 SVGIG (reference sequence). CDR3 DNA: TGTGCCTGGAGTCCCGGGACAGGCGGCGAGCAGTACTTC. Its protein is CAWSPGTGGEQYF. The full variable domain, in which reference TRBV30 and TRBJ2-7 provide the parts outside the CDR3, is SQTIHQWPATLVQPVGSPLSLECTVEGTSNPNLYWYRQAAGRGLQLLFYSVGIGQISSEVPQNLSASRPQDRQFILSSKKLLLSDSGFYLCAWSPGTGGEQYFGPGTRLTVT.

This chain connects TRBV3-1 (or the pseudogene TRBV3-2) to TRBJ2-4; maybe TRBD2 (6 bases). The V end was cut by 4 bases, the J end by 3 bases, with 10 bases between. The CDR3 has 14 residues. CDR1 and CDR2 from the germline V gene are LGHDT and YNNKEL (reference sequence). DNA for the CDR3: TGTGCCAGCAGCCTTCCCGGGGGCAAAAACATTCAGTACTTC. Translated: CASSLPGGKNIQYF.

The chain employs TRBV2 and TRBJ2-2; D is possibly TRBD1 or TRBD2 (5 bases each). The CDR3 has 17 amino acids. From germline, CDR1 is SNHLY and CDR2 FYNNEI. Deletions cut 5 bases from V and 1 base from J, with 17 bases between. The CDR3 DNA reads as TGTGCCAGCAGTCCCTACGGGACGGGGCTGAACACCGGGGAGCTGTTTTTT. Translation: CASSPYGTGLNTGELFF. Filled out from reference TRBV2 and TRBJ2-2, the complete variable domain reads EPEVTQTPSHQVTQMGQEVILRCVPISNHLYFYWYRQILGQKVEFLVSFYNNEISEKSEIFDDQFSVERPDGSNFTLKIRSTKLEDSAMYFCASSPYGTGLNTGELFFGEGSRLTVL.

This chain links TRBV5-1 with TRBJ2-7, with 12 bases matching TRBD1. The trim removed 4 bases at V and 5 bases at J, leaving 7 bases unmatched. This CDR3 is built from 15 residues. Germline-derived CDR1 and CDR2 are SGHRS and YFSETQ. CDR3 residues: CASSPGTGGFHEQYF. The CDR3 DNA reads TGCGCCAGCAGCCCGGGGACAGGGGGCTTCCACGAGCAGTACTTC.

This chain joins TRBV5-1 and TRBJ2-2, with D possibly being TRBD1 (5 bases). The CDR3 runs 15 residues. The germline gives CDR1 SGHRS, CDR2 YFSETQ. With 0 bases removed from V and 6 bases from J, the gap between germline ends came to 12 bases. The CDR3 region has the DNA TGCGCCAGCAGCTTGGGTCAGGGATGGGCCGGGGAGCTGTTTTTT. It codes for CASSLGQGWAGELFF.

The chain has TRBV6-2 or TRBV6-3 and TRBJ2-7, with 8 positions matching TRBD1. After removal of 2 bases from V and 4 bases from J, the junction contained 13 bases not matched to a gene. The germline V gene encodes CDR1 MNHEY and CDR2 SVGEGT. CDR3 size: 17 residues. The CDR3: CASSYAHPDRGWYEQYF. Written as DNA, the CDR3 is TGTGCCAGCAGTTACGCTCACCCCGACAGGGGATGGTACGAGCAGTACTTC.

This clone occurred a few times. The chain combines TRBV19 with TRBJ1-5; D gene uncertain. The germline V and J ends were trimmed by 3 bases and 9 bases, with 15 bases remaining between them. Per germline, CDR1 LNHDA and CDR2 SQIVND (reference sequence). The CDR3 consists of 14 residues. The CDR3 loop reads CASSIDPFAGPQHF. CDR3 DNA sequence: TGTGCCAGTAGTATTGACCCTTTCGCGGGGCCCCAGCATTTT.

The sample holds one count of this clone. The CDR3 DNA follows: TGTGCCAGCAGCAGGGACAGGCGAGAGACCCAGTACTTC. It encodes CASSRDRRETQYF. This rearrangement joins TRBV21-1 to TRBJ2-5; TRBD1 is the table's D call and was not checked against the DNA. TRBV21-1 is annotated as a pseudogene. The CDR3 length is 13 residues.

The V gene is TRBV7-3, the J gene TRBJ1-5; D is unresolved. V lost 5 bases to trimming and J lost 1 base, with 12 bases between them. Germline CDR1 and CDR2: SGHTA and FQGTGA. This CDR3 contains 15 residues. CDR3 amino acids: CASSLYGESNQPQHF. The DNA for the CDR3 is TGTGCCAGCAGCCTTTATGGGGAGAGCAATCAGCCCCAGCATTTT.

This chain connects TRBV7-9 to TRBJ1-4; 9 bases align to TRBD1. Germline V gene sequence: CDR1 SEHNR, CDR2 FQNEAQ (reference sequence). The trim removed 4 bases at V and 3 bases at J, leaving 9 bases unmatched. There are 17 residues in the CDR3. CDR3 nucleotides: TGTGCCAGCAGCTCACAGACGACAGGGGGATCTAATGAAAAACTGTTTTTT. This codes for CASSSQTTGGSNEKLFF.

The chain carries TRBV5-6 and TRBJ2-1; 9 bases are shared with TRBD2. Trimming cost V 1 base and J 5 bases; bases outside gene matches: 4. Germline V gene data show CDR1 as SGHDT and CDR2 as YYEEEE. This CDR3 spans 15 amino acids. The CDR3 spells CASSLTLAGDNEQFF. DNA for the CDR3: TGTGCCAGCAGCTTGACATTAGCGGGGGACAATGAGCAGTTCTTC.

This clone was seen more than once but under ten times. V and J are TRBV2 and TRBJ1-5; 7 bases fit TRBD1. The CDR3 contains 15 residues. The germline CDR1 and CDR2 sequences are SNHLY and FYNNEI. Germline trimming cut 9 bases from V and 3 bases from J; bases unmatched to any gene: 11. CDR3 nucleotide sequence: TGTGCCAGTACCCGGGACAGAGCTACCAATCAGCCCCAGCATTTT. Amino acids: CASTRDRATNQPQHF.

The chain employs TRBV11-3 and TRBJ1-1, with D maybe TRBD1 (5 bases). The CDR3 runs 13 residues. Germline CDR1 reads SGHNT; CDR2 reads YENEEA. V was pared by 4 bases and J by 3 bases, with 9 bases between. The CDR3 nucleotides are TGTGCCAGCAGCTCGGGAGGGGACACTGAAGCTTTCTTT. Translated: CASSSGGDTEAFF.

V gene TRBV25-1 combines with J gene TRBJ2-5; D might be TRBD1 (6 bases). Germline CDR1 reads MGHDK; CDR2 reads SYGVNS. The V end was cut by 3 bases, the J end by 0 bases, with 11 bases between. The CDR3 sequence is 15 residues long. The CDR3 coding sequence is TGTGCCAGCAGTGATACCGGGACATACCAAGAGACCCAGTACTTC. Residues: CASSDTGTYQETQYF.

The genes are TRBV6-6 and TRBJ1-1; 9 bases agree with TRBD1. The length of the CDR3 is 13 residues. Germline-derived CDR1 and CDR2 are MNHNY and SVGAGI (reference sequence). The junction had 5 bases not matched to a gene; V was cut back by 6 bases and J by 6 bases. CDR3 residues: CASSGTGWSEAFF. The CDR3 DNA reads TGTGCCAGCAGCGGGACAGGGTGGTCTGAAGCTTTCTTT.

The J gene is TRBJ2-4, the V gene TRBV5-1, with TRBD2 identical over 10 bases. Per germline, CDR1 SGHRS and CDR2 YFSETQ. V trimming: 5 bases; J trimming: 8 bases; junction bases outside the gene matches: 7. CDR3 size: 14 residues. CDR3 in amino acids: CASSIGTSEDIQYF. As DNA, the CDR3 is TGCGCCAGCAGTATCGGGACTAGCGAGGACATTCAGTACTTC.

The gene calls are TRBV12-5 and TRBJ2-7; D is undetermined. The CDR3 covers 14 residues. CDR1 is LGHNT, CDR2 FRNRAP, per germline. Trimming cost V 2 bases and J 1 base, with 9 bases left between them. The CDR3 loop reads CASGLIFRSYEQYF. The CDR3 DNA reads as TGTGCTAGTGGTTTGATTTTCCGGTCCTACGAGCAGTACTTC.

The chain employs TRBV19 and TRBJ2-1, with TRBD2 matching over 7 bases. Germline CDR1 reads LNHDA; CDR2 reads SQIVND (reference sequence). The CDR3 totals 14 residues. The junction had 5 bases not matched to a gene; V was cut back by 5 bases and J by 4 bases. The CDR3 DNA follows: TGTGCCAGTAGTTGGGGGGGATCTTACAATGAGCAGTTCTTC. Encoded protein: CASSWGGSYNEQFF.